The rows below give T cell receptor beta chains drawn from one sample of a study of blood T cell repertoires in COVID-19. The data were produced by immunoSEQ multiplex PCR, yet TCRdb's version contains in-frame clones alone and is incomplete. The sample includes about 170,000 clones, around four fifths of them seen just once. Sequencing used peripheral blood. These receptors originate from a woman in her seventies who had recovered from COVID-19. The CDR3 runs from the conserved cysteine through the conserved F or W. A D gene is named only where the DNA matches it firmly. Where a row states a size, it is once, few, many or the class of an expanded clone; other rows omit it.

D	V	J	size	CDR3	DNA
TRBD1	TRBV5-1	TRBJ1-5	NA	CASSLAGQGGQPQHF	TGCGCCAGCAGCTTGGCTGGACAGGGAGGTCAGCCCCAGCATTTT
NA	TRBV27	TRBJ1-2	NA	CASSMLRGPNYGYTF	TGTGCCAGCAGCATGTTGCGGGGACCTAACTATGGCTACACCTTC
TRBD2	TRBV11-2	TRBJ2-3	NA	CASSRAERGSTDTQYF	TGTGCCAGCAGCCGGGCGGAGCGGGGGAGCACAGATACGCAGTATTTT
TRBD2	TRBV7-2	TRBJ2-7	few	CASSLLPGGPGEQYF	TGTGCCAGCAGCTTACTGCCGGGAGGGCCGGGCGAGCAGTACTTC
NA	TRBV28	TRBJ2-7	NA	CASQGPPGLNSYEQYF	TGTGCCAGCCAAGGCCCCCCGGGACTCAACTCCTACGAGCAGTACTTC
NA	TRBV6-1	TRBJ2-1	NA	CASSGPWGVVFGEQFF	TGTGCCAGCAGTGGCCCCTGGGGAGTCGTTTTCGGTGAGCAGTTCTTC
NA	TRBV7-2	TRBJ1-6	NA	CASSLVRNSPLHF	TGTGCCAGCAGCTTAGTGAGAAATTCACCCCTCCACTTT
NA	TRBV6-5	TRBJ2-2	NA	CASTSSDRNTGELFF	TGTGCCAGCACCTCGAGCGACAGAAACACCGGGGAGCTGTTTTTT
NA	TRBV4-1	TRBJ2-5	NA	CASSQPGTQETQYF	TGCGCCAGCAGCCAACCGGGAACCCAAGAGACCCAGTACTTC
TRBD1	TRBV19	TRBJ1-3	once	CASSTDRGGNTIYF	TGTGCCAGTAGCACGGACAGGGGAGGAAACACCATATATTTT
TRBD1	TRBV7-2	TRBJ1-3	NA	CASSLRSSGGHSGNTIYF	TGTGCCAGCAGCCTTCGGAGTTCAGGGGGACACTCTGGAAACACCATATATTTT